The 30 T cell receptor beta chains below all came from one sample that was sequenced in a study of blood T cell repertoires in COVID-19. Clones were sequenced by immunoSEQ multiplex PCR, and TCRdb holds only the in-frame ones, with some missing. The sample holds fewer than 120,000 clones, 88% seen once. The sample taken for sequencing was peripheral blood. Receptor source: a woman in her fifties or sixties with acute or convalescent COVID-19.

This chain connects TRBV28 to TRBJ1-2; 8 bases match TRBD1. CDR1 and CDR2 (germline): MDHEN, SYDVKM. With 4 bases clipped from V and 4 bases from J, the junction kept 11 bases outside the gene matches. This CDR3 is built from 16 residues. CDR3 nucleotides: TGTGCCAGCAGTTCCCCTGCGGACAGGGCTGGCTATGGCTACACCTTC. The encoded protein is CASSSPADRAGYGYTF.

V usage is TRBV5-5 and J usage is TRBJ2-5; 10 bases are shared with TRBD1. The J segment lost 3 bases and the V segment lost 4 bases, leaving 6 bases of the junction unmatched. Germline lookup yields CDR1 SGHKS and CDR2 YYEKEE (reference sequence). The CDR3 runs to 15 residues. Here the CDR3 DNA reads TGTGCCAGCAGCCCTACCGGGACAGGGGAAGAGACCCAGTACTTC. Its translation: CASSPTGTGEETQYF.

The genes are TRBV7-6 and TRBJ1-6; D not certain. Germline V gene data show CDR1 as SGHVS and CDR2 as FNYEAQ. The V gene lost 2 bases and the J gene lost 5 bases, with 7 bases spanning the gap. The CDR3 loop spans 14 amino acids. The chain's CDR3 is CASSLSGNNSPLHF. CDR3 DNA sequence: TGTGCCAGCAGCTTATCGGGGAATAATTCACCCCTCCACTTT.

J is TRBJ2-7 and V is TRBV28; 8 bases are shared with TRBD2. CDR3 length: 12 amino acids. In germline, CDR1 is MDHEN, CDR2 SYDVKM. The trim removed 8 bases at V and 1 base at J, leaving 1 base unmatched. This CDR3 is CASSSGSYEQYF. For the CDR3, the DNA is TGTGCCAGCTCTAGCGGGTCCTACGAGCAGTACTTC.

This rearrangement joins TRBV10-3 to TRBJ1-1; 9 bases align to TRBD1. There are 14 residues in the CDR3. Germline assignment: CDR1 ENHRY and CDR2 SYGVKD. V was pared by 5 bases and J by 3 bases, with 4 bases of the junction left unmatched. CDR3 DNA sequence: TGTGCCATCAGTCTACAGGGGGCGGACACTGAAGCTTTCTTT. It yields the protein CAISLQGADTEAFF.

This chain links TRBV18 with TRBJ1-1; D unresolved. Trimming removed 2 bases from V and 5 bases from J, with 9 bases in between. CDR3 length: 13 residues. Germline CDR1 and CDR2: KGHSH and LQKENI. The CDR3 reads CASSPGRETEAFF. The CDR3 DNA reads as TGTGCCAGCTCACCAGGGAGGGAGACTGAAGCTTTCTTT.

J is TRBJ1-1 and V is TRBV25-1, with a weak D call TRBD1 (6 bases). The CDR3 is 13 amino acids. Germline values: CDR1 MGHDK, CDR2 SYGVNS. V was pared by 4 bases and J by 2 bases, with 8 bases between. CDR3 amino acids: CASSVRGNTEAFF. The CDR3 DNA reads TGTGCCAGCAGTGTCAGGGGAAACACTGAAGCTTTCTTT.

This chain joins TRBV5-1 and TRBJ1-1; 8 nucleotides align to TRBD1. CDR3 length: 15 residues. The J segment lost 1 base and the V segment lost 5 bases, leaving 7 bases of the junction unmatched. Germline V gene sequence: CDR1 SGHRS, CDR2 YFSETQ. CDR3: CASSSPDRGNTEAFF. The CDR3 nucleotides read TGCGCCAGCAGTTCTCCAGACAGGGGGAACACTGAAGCTTTCTTT. The full variable domain, in which reference TRBV5-1 and TRBJ1-1 provide the parts outside the CDR3, is KAGVTQTPRYLIKTRGQQVTLSCSPISGHRSVSWYQQTPGQGLQFLFEYFSETQRNKGNFPGRFSGRQFSNSRSEMNVSTLELGDSALYLCASSSPDRGNTEAFFGQGTRLTVV.

V and J are TRBV27 and TRBJ1-5, with D possibly TRBD1 on 6 matching bases. From germline, CDR1 is MNHEY and CDR2 SMNVEV (reference sequence). Trimming shortened V by 6 bases and J by 5 bases, and 11 bases separated the two germline ends. The CDR3 runs to 13 residues. This chain's CDR3 is CASRFRGDQPQHF. The DNA of the CDR3 is TGTGCCAGCAGGTTCAGGGGTGATCAGCCCCAGCATTTT.

This chain links TRBV5-1 with TRBJ2-1; D is unclear. The V end lost 4 bases, the J end lost 5 bases, and 4 bases lay between the germline ends. CDR1 SGHRS and CDR2 YFSETQ come from the germline V gene. This CDR3 has 11 residues. The CDR3 sequence: CASSPDNEQFF. Here the CDR3 DNA reads TGCGCCAGCAGCCCAGACAATGAGCAGTTCTTC.

This clone was seen once. The chain recombines TRBV27 with TRBJ1-5, with a weak D call TRBD1 (5 bases). The germline gives CDR1 MNHEY, CDR2 SMNVEV (reference sequence). V shed 6 bases and J shed 3 bases, with 9 bases lying between them. This CDR3 contains 13 residues. CDR3 nucleotides: TGTGCCAGCAGGACAGCCCTCAATCAGCCCCAGCATTTT. Its translation is CASRTALNQPQHF.

The V and J genes are TRBV11-1 and TRBJ2-7, with TRBD1 as a possible D gene (6 bases). CDR1 is SGHAT, CDR2 FQDESV, per germline (reference sequence). The CDR3 totals 14 residues. The V end was cut by 1 base, the J end by 2 bases, with 9 bases between. Written as DNA, the CDR3 is TGTGCCAGCAGCTTAGACAGGGCACCCTACGAGCAGTACTTC. Residues: CASSLDRAPYEQYF.

The chain couples TRBV5-5 to TRBJ1-1; 11 bases align to TRBD1. CDR1 is SGHKS and CDR2 is YYEKEE in the germline V gene (reference sequence). CDR3 size: 14 residues. The J segment lost 6 bases and the V segment lost 4 bases, leaving 5 bases of the junction unmatched. This CDR3 reads CASSVGQGASEAFF. The CDR3 DNA reads TGTGCCAGCAGCGTTGGACAGGGGGCGTCTGAAGCTTTCTTT.

The gene calls are TRBV10-3 and TRBJ2-2; a possible D gene is TRBD2 (6 bases). The CDR3 is made up of 14 amino acids. Germline values: CDR1 ENHRY, CDR2 SYGVKD. Trimming left V 10 bases short and J 0 bases short, with 12 bases between. The CDR3: CATRGSSNTGELFF. The DNA of the CDR3 is TGTGCCACCCGGGGGTCCTCGAACACCGGGGAGCTGTTTTTT.

The chain links TRBV27 to TRBJ2-1; TRBD2 matches at 7 bases. The CDR3 runs 14 residues. The V and J ends lost 7 bases and 9 bases, in that order; junction bases with no gene match: 12. Germline V lookup: CDR1 MNHEY, CDR2 SMNVEV (reference sequence). Here the CDR3 reads CASKGDSGPGEQFF. The CDR3, as DNA: TGTGCCAGCAAAGGTGATAGCGGGCCTGGTGAGCAGTTCTTC.

A remark on this clone: One end of the junction does not line up with germline, which may come from a read error. The chain links TRBV3-1 (or the pseudogene TRBV3-2) to TRBJ2-4; TRBD2 aligns across 13 bases. CDR1 is LGHDT and CDR2 is YNNKEL in the germline V gene (reference sequence). The CDR3 contains 13 residues. Here the CDR3 DNA reads TGTGCCAGCAGCCCTGGGACTAGCGGGATAGGGAACTTC. Translating gives CASSPGTSGIGNF.

This chain links TRBV10-2 with TRBJ2-7; 8 positions match TRBD2. The CDR3 totals 13 residues. Trimming took 9 bases from V and 3 from J; bases not matched to a gene: 7. Germline V gene data show CDR1 as WSHSY and CDR2 as SAAADI. The CDR3 nucleotides are TGCGCCAGTAGAAGCGGGAGCGTCTACGAGCAGTACTTC. Translation gives CASRSGSVYEQYF.

This chain uses TRBV15 with TRBJ1-1; 7 positions agree with TRBD1. The CDR3 runs to 13 residues. Losses at the gene ends were 2 bases for V and 5 bases for J; bases not matched to a gene: 2. Germline values: CDR1 LNHNV, CDR2 YYDKDF (reference sequence). This chain's CDR3 is CATSRQGDTEAFF. CDR3 sequence (DNA): TGTGCCACCAGCAGACAGGGGGATACTGAAGCTTTCTTT. Based on the CDR3 plus reference TRBV15 and TRBJ1-1, the full variable domain is DAMVIQNPRYQVTQFGKPVTLSCSQTLNHNVMYWYQQKSSQAPKLLFHYYDKDFNNEADTPDNFQSRRPNTSFCFLDIRSPGLGDTAMYLCATSRQGDTEAFFGQGTRLTVV.

The V gene is TRBV10-3, the J gene TRBJ2-7; tentative D call: TRBD2 (6 bases). This CDR3 comprises 14 residues. The V end lost 8 bases, the J end lost 0 bases, and 14 bases lay between the germline ends. From germline, CDR1 is ENHRY and CDR2 SYGVKD. CDR3 coding DNA: TGTGCCATCCGGCGGGACCGCAGCTCCTACGAGCAGTACTTC. It is translated as CAIRRDRSSYEQYF.

J is TRBJ1-5 and V is TRBV6-5, with TRBD1 matching 10 bases. J lost 6 bases, V lost 2 bases, and 1 base had no gene match. This CDR3 spans 14 amino acids. Per germline, CDR1 MNHEY and CDR2 SVGAGI. CDR3 bases: TGTGCCAGCAGTTACGACAGGGGGCGTCAGCCCCAGCATTTT. Translation gives CASSYDRGRQPQHF.

The V call is TRBV9, the J call TRBJ2-1, with 10 bases lining up with TRBD2. Germline V lookup: CDR1 SGDLS, CDR2 YYNGEE. V was pared by 0 bases and J by 5 bases, with 5 bases of the junction left unmatched. The CDR3 contains 16 residues. The CDR3 bases are TGTGCCAGCAGCGTAGCGGTTCTAGCGGGGGACAATGAGCAGTTCTTC. This codes for CASSVAVLAGDNEQFF.

The V gene is TRBV5-1, the J gene TRBJ1-1; 9 bases are shared with TRBD1. This CDR3 is built from 15 residues. Looked up from germline, CDR1 is SGHRS and CDR2 is YFSETQ. V gave up 3 bases and J gave up 2 bases; unmatched junction bases: 5. The CDR3 sequence: CASSSTDRGNTEAFF. Written as DNA, the CDR3 is TGCGCCAGCAGCTCGACGGACAGGGGTAACACTGAAGCTTTCTTT.

This rearrangement joins TRBV5-1 to TRBJ2-7; possibly TRBD2 for D (6 bases). This CDR3 spans 14 amino acids. CDR1 SGHRS and CDR2 YFSETQ come from the germline V gene. The V end was cut by 0 bases, the J end by 3 bases, with 10 bases between. CDR3 amino acids: CASSLEARGYEQYF. The DNA of the CDR3 is TGCGCCAGCAGCTTGGAGGCGCGGGGCTACGAGCAGTACTTC.

The count of this clone is one. The V and J genes are TRBV3-1 (or the pseudogene TRBV3-2) and TRBJ2-1; perhaps TRBD2 as D (5 bases). CDR1 is LGHDT, CDR2 YNNKEL, per germline (reference sequence). The V and J ends lost 5 bases and 5 bases respectively, with 13 bases between them. This CDR3 comprises 14 residues. Here the CDR3 reads CASSARTLDNEQFF. The CDR3, as DNA: TGTGCCAGCAGCGCCCGGACTCTCGACAATGAGCAGTTCTTC.

The V and J genes are TRBV3-1 (or the pseudogene TRBV3-2) and TRBJ2-1, with 11 bases fitting TRBD2. V gave up 4 bases and J gave up 3 bases; unmatched junction bases: 5. CDR3 length: 16 residues. Germline V gene sequence: CDR1 LGHDT, CDR2 YNNKEL (reference sequence). CDR3 sequence (DNA): TGTGCCAGCAGCCCGAGACTAGCGGGACACTACAATGAGCAGTTCTTC. Translating gives CASSPRLAGHYNEQFF.

The chain has TRBV18 and TRBJ2-5; TRBD1 matches 7 bases. This CDR3 comprises 16 residues. Germline V gives CDR1 KGHSH, CDR2 LQKENI. V lost 3 bases, J lost 2 bases, and 9 bases stayed unmatched. The CDR3 DNA is TGTGCCAGCTCACCGAGAGACAGGGCTTCTCAAGAGACCCAGTACTTC. Residues: CASSPRDRASQETQYF.

The count of this clone is one. This rearrangement joins TRBV4-2 to TRBJ2-3; 15 nucleotides agree with TRBD2. The CDR3 runs to 17 residues. The V gene end was trimmed by 4 bases and the J gene end by 1 base; junction bases not matched to a gene: 3. The germline gives CDR1 LGHNA, CDR2 YNFKEQ. The CDR3 protein is CASSPRTSGRGTDTQYF. Written as DNA, the CDR3 is TGTGCCAGCAGCCCCCGGACTAGCGGGAGGGGCACAGATACGCAGTATTTT.

The DNA of the CDR3 is TGTGCCAGCAGCTTACAGCCCCTCTCCTACGAGCAGTACTTC. Translation: CASSLQPLSYEQYF. The rearrangement links TRBV5-5 to TRBJ2-7; D gene ambiguous. The germline gives CDR1 SGHKS, CDR2 YYEKEE (reference sequence). The V gene lost 2 bases and the J gene lost 0 bases, with 9 bases spanning the gap. This CDR3 comprises 14 residues.

The rearrangement links TRBV6-5 to TRBJ1-2, with TRBD1 as a possible D gene (5 bases). CDR1 and CDR2 (germline): MNHEY, SVGAGI. Trimming took 7 bases from V and 3 from J, leaving 15 bases between them. The CDR3 runs to 14 residues. CDR3 region: CASNRGVDDYGYTF. The DNA of the CDR3 is TGTGCCAGCAATCGGGGGGTCGATGACTATGGCTACACCTTC.

V usage is TRBV24-1 and J usage is TRBJ2-1; 8 positions agree with TRBD1. After removal of 7 bases from V and 1 base from J, the junction contained 2 bases not matched to a gene. The CDR3 is 14 residues long. Germline V gene data show CDR1 as KGHDR and CDR2 as SFDVKD. CDR3 in DNA: TGTGCCACCAGAGACAGGGGATCCTACAATGAGCAGTTCTTC. Translated: CATRDRGSYNEQFF.